Listed here are 32 T cell receptor beta chains from one sample, sequenced in a study of neurological immune-mediated disorders. TCRdb reprocessed the 5' RACE reads with MiXCR, giving one entry per CDR3 protein. The data show 60,000 to 85,000 distinct CDR3 sequences, approximately 5% seen once. Material for sequencing was PBMCs. The receptors originated from a woman between 65 and 79 years old with multiple sclerosis.

This clonotype was seen many times. The chain combines TRBV6-5 with TRBJ2-7, with D possibly being TRBD1 (6 bases). This CDR3 is 15 amino acids long. V gave up 3 bases and J gave up 3 bases, with 15 bases separating them. From germline, CDR1 is MNHEY and CDR2 SVGAGI. CDR3: CASSYRTERGYEQYF. The CDR3 coding sequence is TGTGCCAGCAGTTATCGGACAGAACGGGGCTACGAGCAGTACTTC.

This clonotype was counted at least ten times. This sequence joins TRBV29-1 and TRBJ2-1; D call uncertain. The CDR3 totals 14 residues. V was pared by 4 bases and J by 4 bases, with 14 bases between. Germline CDR1 SQVTM, CDR2 ANQGSEA. The CDR3 coding sequence is TGCAGCGTTGGGGGTTGGGCCCTTTACAATGAGCAGTTCTTC. Amino acids: CSVGGWALYNEQFF.

In this sample, this clonotype turned up many times. The chain links TRBV7-2 to TRBJ2-1, with 14 bases identical to TRBD2. This CDR3 spans 15 amino acids. Germline lookup yields CDR1 SGHTA and CDR2 FQGNSA. Trimming cost V 1 base and J 9 bases; bases outside gene matches: 2. This CDR3 is CASSLGGLAGVEQFF. In DNA, the CDR3 is TGTGCCAGCAGCTTAGGGGGACTAGCGGGAGTTGAGCAGTTCTTC.

At least ten counts were recorded for this clonotype. The CDR3 DNA follows: TGTGCCAGCAGCGTAGGGACCTACGGCGAGCAGTACTTC. Translation gives CASSVGTYGEQYF. The J gene is TRBJ2-7, the V gene TRBV9; D uncertain. Trimming took 0 bases from V and 6 from J, leaving 10 bases between them. Germline V CDR1 and CDR2: SGDLS, YYNGEE. The CDR3 consists of 13 residues.

This clonotype was seen many times. V and J are TRBV20-1 and TRBJ2-7, with TRBD2 matching 9 bases. V lost 6 bases and J lost 2; bases outside the gene matches: 5. The CDR3 is 13 residues long. In germline, CDR1 is DFQATT, CDR2 SNEGSKA (reference sequence). The CDR3 nucleotides are TGCAGTGCCCCAGCGGGAGGAACCTACGAGCAGTACTTC. Translated: CSAPAGGTYEQYF.

This clonotype appeared many times. V is TRBV3-1 and J is TRBJ1-1, with D perhaps TRBD1 (6 bases). V lost 4 bases, J lost 0 bases, and 15 bases lay in between. The germline V gene has CDR1 LGHDT and CDR2 YNNKEL (reference sequence). CDR3 length: 16 residues. CDR3: CASSPNLRTVNTEAFF. In DNA, the CDR3 is TGTGCCAGCAGCCCAAACCTTCGGACAGTGAACACTGAAGCTTTCTTT.

Note on this clonotype: This could be a read error, since a much larger clone is one nucleotide away. This chain connects TRBV4-1 to TRBJ2-3; D remains ambiguous. V was trimmed by 2 bases and J by 6 bases, leaving 15 bases between them. The CDR3 is 15 amino acids. CDR1 and CDR2 (germline): MGHRA, YSYEKL. CDR3 protein: CASSQSRSPGDTQYF. The CDR3 region has the DNA TGCGCCAGCAGCCAAAGCCGGAGCCCTGGGGATACGCAGTATTTT.

At least ten counts were recorded for this clonotype. CDR3 sequence reads: CASSPGEYEQYF. The CDR3 DNA is TGTGCCAGCTCACCAGGGGAGTACGAGCAGTACTTC. The rearrangement links TRBV18 to TRBJ2-7; the D gene is possibly TRBD2 (5 bases). Per germline, CDR1 KGHSH and CDR2 LQKENI. CDR3 size: 12 residues. The ends were cut back, 2 bases at V and 4 bases at J, with 6 bases in the middle.

This clonotype was detected many times. The V and J genes are TRBV20-1 and TRBJ1-2; no definite D call. CDR1 is DFQATT, CDR2 SNEGSKA, per germline (reference sequence). V lost 5 bases to trimming and J lost 10 bases, with 14 bases between them. CDR3 size: 11 residues. The CDR3 bases are TGCAGTGCTCTGGGAGGTCTTGACTACACCTTC. Translation gives CSALGGLDYTF.

This clonotype has at least ten counts. At one boundary the junction diverges from the germline segment, which might be a read error. The chain employs TRBV5-1 and TRBJ2-2; tentatively, D is TRBD2 (6 bases). Looked up from germline, CDR1 is SGHRS and CDR2 is YFSETQ. This CDR3 comprises 15 residues. The CDR3 is CASSVTTRNPGELFF. The DNA of the CDR3 is TGCGCCAGCAGCGTAACGACTAGGAACCCCGGGGAGCTGTTTTTT.

The table lists this clonotype with a few counts. V gene TRBV20-1 combines with J gene TRBJ2-3, with unresolved D. This CDR3 is built from 10 residues. Germline loops: CDR1 DFQATT, CDR2 SNEGSKA (reference sequence). V was trimmed by 2 bases and J by 7 bases, leaving 4 bases between them. CDR3 sequence reads: CSARLNTQYF. The CDR3 DNA follows: TGCAGTGCTAGATTAAATACGCAGTATTTT.

The table lists this clonotype with many counts. This chain connects TRBV29-1 to TRBJ1-2, with D possibly matching TRBD1 (5 bases). From germline, CDR1 is SQVTM and CDR2 ANQGSEA. The CDR3 contains 15 residues. V was shortened by 1 base and J by 8 bases, with 20 bases between the two germline ends. DNA of the CDR3: TGCAGCGTTGAAGCCGGGGACGGTCCTTATCGGGGCTACACCTTC. Its protein is CSVEAGDGPYRGYTF.

This clonotype was recorded at least ten times. The J gene is TRBJ1-2, the V gene TRBV7-2; tentatively, D is TRBD1 (6 bases). The ends were cut back, 4 bases at V and 6 bases at J, with 15 bases in the middle. The CDR3 totals 14 residues. CDR1 SGHTA and CDR2 FQGNSA come from the germline V gene. The CDR3 sequence: CASSSQGGRDGYTF. As DNA, the CDR3 is TGTGCCAGCAGCTCTCAAGGGGGAAGAGATGGCTACACCTTC.

There are many counts of this clonotype. This sequence joins TRBV4-2 and TRBJ2-6; perhaps TRBD2 as D (5 bases). The CDR3 loop spans 17 amino acids. Germline V lookup: CDR1 LGHNA, CDR2 YNFKEQ. With 8 bases removed from V and 4 bases from J, the gap between germline ends came to 21 bases. The DNA of the CDR3 is TGTGCCAGCGGTCCGGGATATTCCCCGGGAGGGGCCAACGTCCTGACTTTC. Amino acids: CASGPGYSPGGANVLTF.

Ten or more counts support this clonotype. The chain joins TRBV3-1 to TRBJ1-1, with 8 bases fitting TRBD1. The CDR3 length is 17 residues. V lost 3 bases, J lost 0 bases, and 9 bases stayed unmatched. Germline-derived CDR1 and CDR2 are LGHDT and YNNKEL (reference sequence). The CDR3 loop is CASSQKRTGWMNTEAFF. The CDR3, as DNA: TGTGCCAGCAGCCAGAAAAGGACAGGGTGGATGAACACTGAAGCTTTCTTT.

By sample fraction, this clonotype is medium-sized. The rearrangement uses TRBV5-1 and TRBJ2-5, with 9 bases lining up with TRBD2. Germline CDR1 and CDR2: SGHRS and YFSETQ. The CDR3 runs 14 residues. V was pared by 0 bases and J by 4 bases, with 1 base of the junction left unmatched. CDR3: CASSLGTSAETQYF. The CDR3 nucleotides read TGCGCCAGCAGCTTGGGGACTAGCGCAGAGACCCAGTACTTC.

Ten or more counts support this clonotype. CDR3 residues: CASSSPRGGGTTDTQYF. The CDR3, as DNA: TGTGCCAGCAGCTCCCCCCGCGGGGGGGGGACCACAGATACGCAGTATTTT. This chain joins TRBV7-2 and TRBJ2-3; TRBD2 aligns across 9 bases. V dropped 4 bases and J dropped 2; count of bases not matched to a gene: 10. CDR1 and CDR2 (germline): SGHTA, FQGNSA. The CDR3 sequence is 17 residues long. Full variable domain (missing parts from reference TRBV7-2 and TRBJ2-3): GAGVSQSPSNKVTEKGKDVELRCDPISGHTALYWYRQSLGQGLEFLIYFQGNSAPDKSGLPSDRFSAERTGGSVSTLTIQRTQQEDSAVYLCASSSPRGGGTTDTQYFGPGTRLTVL.

V and J are TRBV18 and TRBJ2-1; perhaps TRBD2 as D (6 bases). Looked up from germline, CDR1 is KGHSH and CDR2 is LQKENI. Deletions cut 3 bases from V and 2 bases from J, with 11 bases between. The CDR3 has 15 amino acids. CDR3 in DNA: TGTGCCAGCTCACCGGGCGGGACTCCCTACAATGAGCAGTTCTTC. Protein product: CASSPGGTPYNEQFF. Together with reference TRBV18 and TRBJ2-1, the CDR3 gives the full variable domain: NAGVMQNPRHLVRRRGQEARLRCSPMKGHSHVYWYRQLPEEGLKFMVYLQKENIIDESGMPKERFSAEFPKEGPSILRIQQVVRGDSAAYFCASSPGGTPYNEQFFGPGTRLTVL.

The sample holds many counts of this clonotype. The chain uses TRBV20-1 and TRBJ1-4; TRBD1 matches 7 bases. Unmatched junction bases numbered 12, after V lost 0 bases and J lost 8 bases. This CDR3 region has 16 residues. Looked up from germline, CDR1 is DFQATT and CDR2 is SNEGSKA (reference sequence). As DNA, the CDR3 is TGCAGTGCTAGAGATCAGCGACAGGGTATTAGGGAAAAACTGTTTTTT. Amino acids: CSARDQRQGIREKLFF.

This clonotype was observed at least ten times. The genes are TRBV20-1 and TRBJ2-1; 7 bases line up with TRBD1. The CDR3 sequence is 14 residues long. V dropped 1 base and J dropped 4; count of bases not matched to a gene: 4. CDR1 and CDR2 from the germline V gene are DFQATT and SNEGSKA (reference sequence). The CDR3, as DNA: TGCAGTGCTAGAGTTGGGACAGTTTACAATGAGCAGTTCTTC. Protein product: CSARVGTVYNEQFF.

This clonotype appeared many times. The CDR3, as DNA: TGTGCCAGCAGCCTACTTGGACAAGAAGGATACGAGCAGTACTTC. Its translation is CASSLLGQEGYEQYF. The chain links TRBV12-3 or TRBV12-4 to TRBJ2-7, with D perhaps matching TRBD1 (5 bases). The CDR3 totals 15 residues. Trimming took 6 bases from V and 4 from J, leaving 19 bases between them.

This clonotype was counted at least ten times. V and J are TRBV7-9 and TRBJ1-6; D might be TRBD1 (5 bases). The CDR3 contains 13 residues. Germline loops: CDR1 SEHNR, CDR2 FQNEAQ (reference sequence). V dropped 5 bases and J dropped 7 bases, with 9 bases sitting between them. CDR3 sequence: CASSPQGNSPLHF. In nucleotides, the CDR3 is TGTGCCAGCAGCCCGCAGGGAAATTCACCCCTCCACTTT.

This clonotype occurred many times. The CDR3: CASSVSSGYYEQYF. CDR3 DNA: TGCGCCAGCAGTGTGTCTAGCGGGTATTACGAGCAGTACTTC. This sequence joins TRBV10-2 and TRBJ2-7, with 8 bases matching TRBD2. The V segment lost 4 bases and the J segment 4 bases; nucleotides outside the gene matches: 6. The CDR3 spans 14 residues. Germline V lookup: CDR1 WSHSY, CDR2 SAAADI.

This clonotype was seen only a few times. The J gene is TRBJ2-7, the V gene TRBV7-9; D is unclear. In germline, CDR1 is SEHNR, CDR2 FQNEAQ (reference sequence). Between the trimmed V and J ends, which lost 3 bases and 5 bases, there was a span of 14 bases. The CDR3 extends over 14 amino acids. Written as DNA, the CDR3 is TGTGCCAGCAGCTTGCCAGCCCCTCGGGACGAGCAGTACTTC. Translation: CASSLPAPRDEQYF.

This clonotype was seen ten or more times. J is TRBJ1-1 and V is TRBV5-1; no clear D. The length of the CDR3 is 15 residues. The germline V gene encodes CDR1 SGHRS and CDR2 YFSETQ. Trimming left V 0 bases short and J 1 base short, with 10 bases between. This CDR3 is CASSLAFLPNTEAFF. In DNA form, the CDR3 reads TGCGCCAGCAGCTTGGCCTTCCTCCCGAACACTGAAGCTTTCTTT.

This clonotype was recorded at least ten times. The chain combines TRBV7-2 with TRBJ1-2; D is possibly TRBD1 (6 bases). The length of the CDR3 is 13 residues. Germline V lookup: CDR1 SGHTA, CDR2 FQGNSA. The V gene lost 5 bases and the J gene lost 6 bases, with 13 bases spanning the gap. The CDR3 DNA follows: TGTGCCAGCAGCCCTAACAGGGACAATGGCTACACCTTC. It is translated as CASSPNRDNGYTF.

This clonotype has ten or more counts. This sequence joins TRBV3-1 and TRBJ2-1; D possibly corresponds to TRBD2 (5 bases). The V gene lost 1 base and the J gene lost 7 bases, with 14 bases spanning the gap. Germline V gene data show CDR1 as LGHDT and CDR2 as YNNKEL (reference sequence). CDR3 length: 15 residues. CDR3 nucleotides: TGTGCCAGCAGCCAAGGTAATCCTAGCAGGAATGAGCAGTTCTTC. Residues: CASSQGNPSRNEQFF.

This clonotype has a count of ten or more. The chain carries TRBV10-2 and TRBJ2-1; 10 bases align to TRBD2. Germline V lookup: CDR1 WSHSY, CDR2 SAAADI. V lost 5 bases and J lost 3; bases outside the gene matches: 4. The CDR3 length is 15 residues. CDR3 residues: CASSLAGGIYNEQFF. CDR3 DNA sequence: TGCGCCAGCAGTTTAGCGGGAGGAATCTACAATGAGCAGTTCTTC.

A remark on this clonotype: This CDR3 fails to terminate in the conserved phenylalanine or tryptophan, so it likely reflects a read error. V is TRBV5-1 and J is TRBJ2-7; D is unclear. Germline CDR1 SGHRS, CDR2 YFSETQ. The CDR3 runs to 13 residues. With 2 bases removed from V and 0 bases from J, the gap between germline ends came to 6 bases. The chain's CDR3 is CASSFEGSYEQYC. In DNA, the CDR3 is TGCGCCAGCAGCTTTGAAGGCTCCTACGAGCAGTACTGC.

In this sample, this clonotype turned up a few times. The chain links TRBV20-1 to TRBJ2-2; 11 bases are shared with TRBD2. Germline CDR1 is DFQATT and CDR2 is SNEGSKA (reference sequence). After removal of 2 bases from V and 3 bases from J, the junction contained 5 bases not matched to a gene. The CDR3 loop spans 16 amino acids. DNA for the CDR3: TGCAGTGCTAGAAGCCCACTAGCGGGAGACACCGGGGAGCTGTTTTTT. Residues: CSARSPLAGDTGELFF.

The gene calls are TRBV12-3 or TRBV12-4 and TRBJ2-7; 7 bases are a match to TRBD2. The ends lost 5 bases at V and 1 base at J; junction bases unmatched: 2. The CDR3 runs 13 residues. CDR3 nucleotide sequence: TGTGCCAGCAGTCGCGGGAGTTCCTACGAGCAGTACTTC. Its translation is CASSRGSSYEQYF.

This clonotype was recorded at least ten times. The chain couples TRBV7-9 to TRBJ2-7; D call uncertain. Germline V gives CDR1 SEHNR, CDR2 FQNEAQ (reference sequence). The ends were cut back, 1 base at V and 3 bases at J, with 7 bases in the middle. There are 13 residues in the CDR3. The CDR3 region has the DNA TGTGCCAGCAGCTTAGGACGGTTCTACGAGCAGTACTTC. It is translated as CASSLGRFYEQYF.